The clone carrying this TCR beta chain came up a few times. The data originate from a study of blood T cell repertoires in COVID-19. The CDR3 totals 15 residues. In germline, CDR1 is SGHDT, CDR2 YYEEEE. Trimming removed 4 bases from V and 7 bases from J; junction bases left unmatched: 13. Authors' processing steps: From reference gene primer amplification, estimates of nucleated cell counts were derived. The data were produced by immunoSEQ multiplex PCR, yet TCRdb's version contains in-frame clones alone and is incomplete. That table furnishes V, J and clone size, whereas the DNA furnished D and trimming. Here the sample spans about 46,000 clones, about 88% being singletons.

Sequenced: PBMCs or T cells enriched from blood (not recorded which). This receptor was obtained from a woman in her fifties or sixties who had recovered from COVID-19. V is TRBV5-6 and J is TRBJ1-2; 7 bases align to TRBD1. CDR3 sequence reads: CASSRTGQAARGYTF. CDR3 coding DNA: TGTGCCAGCAGCCGCACCGGACAGGCCGCTCGTGGCTACACCTTC.